The 21 T cell receptor beta chains below were found in one sample sequenced in a study of T cell changes during pregnancy in multiple sclerosis. Assay: immunoSEQ multiplex PCR; the TCRdb copy retains only in-frame clones and omits some. This sample has approximately 66,000 clones, with 90% to 95% found just once. The input for sequencing was CD8+ T cells from peripheral blood mononuclear cells, taken before pregnancy. The receptors derive from a female donor with multiple sclerosis, enrolled in a pregnancy study.

The V and J genes are TRBV6-5 and TRBJ2-3; no clear D. The V gene's germline CDR1 is MNHEY and CDR2 SVGAGI. V lost 5 bases, J lost 4 bases, and 13 bases lay in between. The CDR3 covers 14 residues. In nucleotides, the CDR3 is TGTGCCAGCAGTCCTTACAGCATTGCAGATACGCAGTATTTT. It codes for CASSPYSIADTQYF.

This clone was seen a single time. The chain recombines TRBV6-5 with TRBJ2-7; maybe TRBD2 (6 bases). Germline CDR1 MNHEY, CDR2 SVGAGI. The CDR3 loop spans 15 amino acids. V lost 0 bases, J lost 4 bases, and 13 bases lay in between. The CDR3 nucleotides are TGTGCCAGCAGTTACTCGGACCCCCGGGGGTACGAGCAGTACTTC. Translation: CASSYSDPRGYEQYF.

The V and J genes are TRBV6-1 and TRBJ1-1; D uncertain. The CDR3 runs 15 residues. V lost 3 bases, J lost 1 base, and 12 bases lay in between. CDR1 is MNHNS, CDR2 SASEGT, per germline. The CDR3, as DNA: TGTGCCAGCAGTGATAACGGACTACCGAACACTGAAGCTTTCTTT. Its protein is CASSDNGLPNTEAFF.

This clone was counted at least ten times. The V and J genes are TRBV9 and TRBJ1-5; D is ambiguous. Germline loops: CDR1 SGDLS, CDR2 YYNGEE. V shed 2 bases and J shed 1 base, with 4 bases lying between them. This CDR3 is built from 13 residues. The CDR3 DNA is TGTGCCAGCAGCGTGGGCAGCAATCAGCCCCAGCATTTT. This codes for CASSVGSNQPQHF.

The CDR3 loop reads CASSYMDTGGEYF. Here the CDR3 DNA reads TGTGCCAGCAGTTACATGGACACCGGTGGGGAGTACTTC. The rearrangement uses TRBV6-5 and TRBJ2-7, with D possibly being TRBD1 (5 bases). Germline CDR1 and CDR2: MNHEY and SVGAGI. This CDR3 region has 13 residues. V lost 2 bases and J lost 11, with 16 bases in between.

The genes are TRBV7-6 and TRBJ1-3, with D perhaps matching TRBD1 (6 bases). Germline lookup yields CDR1 SGHVS and CDR2 FNYEAQ. This CDR3 spans 15 amino acids. V was cut by 0 bases and J by 4 bases, with 10 bases left in between. The CDR3 protein is CASSLAGQGGNTIYF. Here the CDR3 DNA reads TGTGCCAGCAGCTTAGCTGGCCAGGGGGGAAACACCATATATTTT.

The chain is built from TRBV6-1 and TRBJ2-7; perhaps TRBD1 as D (5 bases). The CDR3 spans 15 residues. V shed 1 base and J shed 1 base, with 11 bases lying between them. Germline V gene sequence: CDR1 MNHNS, CDR2 SASEGT. CDR3 DNA sequence: TGTGCCAGCAGTGAAGGATTGCAGGGATCCTACGAGCAGTACTTC. It translates to CASSEGLQGSYEQYF.

The table lists this clone with a count of one. The chain joins TRBV7-9 to TRBJ2-5, with a weak D call TRBD1 (5 bases). Trimming cost V 1 base and J 1 base, with 16 bases left between them. CDR3 length equals 17 residues. Looked up from germline, CDR1 is SEHNR and CDR2 is FQNEAQ (reference sequence). The CDR3: CASSLGSVGPLQETQYF. CDR3 DNA sequence: TGTGCCAGCAGCTTAGGCTCGGTGGGGCCCCTCCAAGAGACCCAGTACTTC.

This clone was seen a single time. The chain recombines TRBV7-6 with TRBJ1-3, with TRBD1 matching 7 bases. There are 16 residues in the CDR3. The J segment lost 0 bases and the V segment lost 1 base, leaving 3 bases of the junction unmatched. The V gene's germline CDR1 is SGHVS and CDR2 FNYEAQ. CDR3 sequence reads: CASSLGGQISGNTIYF. The CDR3, as DNA: TGTGCCAGCAGCTTAGGGGGACAGATCTCTGGAAACACCATATATTTT.

DNA of the CDR3: TGTGCCAGCAGTTACTCGCCAGGGCGAGATACGCAGTATTTT. Translated, it gives CASSYSPGRDTQYF. This rearrangement joins TRBV6-5 to TRBJ2-3; a possible D gene is TRBD1 (5 bases). Trimming pared 0 bases from V and 5 bases from J, leaving 9 bases between. Germline V gene lookup returns CDR1 MNHEY and CDR2 SVGAGI. The CDR3 runs to 14 residues.

J is TRBJ2-1 and V is TRBV7-2; 8 bases line up with TRBD2. The CDR3 runs to 14 residues. V dropped 5 bases and J dropped 10; count of bases not matched to a gene: 10. Germline-derived CDR1 and CDR2 are SGHTA and FQGNSA. The CDR3 protein is CASSLGLAGWEQFF. The DNA for the CDR3 is TGTGCCAGCAGCCTCGGACTAGCAGGTTGGGAGCAGTTCTTC.

The chain combines TRBV29-1 with TRBJ2-2; 8 nucleotides align to TRBD1. Trimming took 5 bases from V and 10 from J; bases not matched to a gene: 6. This CDR3 has 12 amino acids. Germline CDR1 SQVTM, CDR2 ANQGSEA. The CDR3 protein is CSVPGTGPELFF. The DNA of the CDR3 is TGCAGCGTTCCCGGGACAGGCCCGGAGCTGTTTTTT.

The genes are TRBV27 and TRBJ2-7; 7 positions match TRBD1. The V gene end was trimmed by 7 bases and the J gene end by 1 base; junction bases not matched to a gene: 1. The CDR3 runs 12 residues. Germline lookup yields CDR1 MNHEY and CDR2 SMNVEV (reference sequence). This CDR3 is CASKGASYEQYF. CDR3 nucleotide sequence: TGTGCCAGCAAGGGGGCTTCCTACGAGCAGTACTTC.

The chain uses TRBV19 and TRBJ2-5, with D uncertain. This CDR3 has 13 amino acids. V lost 3 bases to trimming and J lost 2 bases, with 7 bases between them. From germline, CDR1 is LNHDA and CDR2 SQIVND (reference sequence). The CDR3 sequence is CASSMSEQETQYF. The CDR3 nucleotides are TGTGCCAGTAGTATGAGTGAGCAAGAGACCCAGTACTTC.

V is TRBV9 and J is TRBJ2-1, with D possibly matching TRBD1 (6 bases). The length of the CDR3 is 14 residues. Germline V gene sequence: CDR1 SGDLS, CDR2 YYNGEE. Trimming left V 3 bases short and J 8 bases short, with 15 bases between. In nucleotides, the CDR3 is TGTGCCAGCAGCGCCCCGGGACAAGACGATGAGCAGTTCTTC. Protein: CASSAPGQDDEQFF.

The chain couples TRBV29-1 to TRBJ2-2; possibly TRBD1 for D (6 bases). This CDR3 is 14 amino acids long. Germline CDR1 and CDR2: SQVTM and ANQGSEA. Trimming shortened V by 3 bases and J by 1 base, and 9 bases separated the two germline ends. CDR3 DNA sequence: TGCAGCGTTGAGCCCAGGGGGAACACCGGGGAGCTGTTTTTT. This encodes CSVEPRGNTGELFF.

The chain couples TRBV2 to TRBJ2-1; 7 bases align to TRBD2. The V gene's germline CDR1 is SNHLY and CDR2 FYNNEI. J was trimmed by 3 bases and V by 7 bases; bases with no gene match: 9. The CDR3 has 15 amino acids. CDR3 sequence: CASMSFRGDYNEQFF. For the CDR3, the DNA is TGTGCCAGCATGTCTTTCCGGGGGGACTACAATGAGCAGTTCTTC. Full variable domain (rest looked up from reference TRBV2 and TRBJ2-1): EPEVTQTPSHQVTQMGQEVILRCVPISNHLYFYWYRQILGQKVEFLVSFYNNEISEKSEIFDDQFSVERPDGSNFTLKIRSTKLEDSAMYFCASMSFRGDYNEQFFGPGTRLTVL.

The chain is built from TRBV6-5 and TRBJ1-4; D uncertain. The CDR3 covers 14 residues. Deletions cut 4 bases from V and 7 bases from J, with 13 bases between. CDR1 is MNHEY and CDR2 is SVGAGI in the germline V gene. The CDR3 region is CASSFQVGSEKLFF. The CDR3 bases are TGTGCCAGCAGTTTTCAGGTGGGGAGTGAAAAACTGTTTTTT.

V usage is TRBV12-1 and J usage is TRBJ1-6. TRBV12-1 is a pseudogene. CDR3 length: 15 amino acids. The CDR3 region is CASSLSGTLGSPLHF. Here the CDR3 DNA reads TGTGCCAGCAGCCTCTCCGGGACTCTGGGGTCACCCCTCCACTTT.

Regarding this clone: Other nucleotide sequences from this sample produce the same CDR3. The V call is TRBV19, the J call TRBJ2-7; 8 nucleotides align to TRBD2. The CDR3 has 13 amino acids. V lost 5 bases, J lost 2 bases, and 2 bases stayed unmatched. Germline CDR1 and CDR2: LNHDA and SQIVND (reference sequence). In DNA form, the CDR3 reads TGTGCCAGTAGTCAGCGGGGGCCCTACGAGCAGTACTTC. It specifies CASSQRGPYEQYF. The variable domain in full, with the rest retrieved from reference TRBV19 and TRBJ2-7, is DGGITQSPKYLFRKEGQNVTLSCEQNLNHDAMYWYRQDPGQGLRLIYYSQIVNDFQKGDIAEGYSVSREKKESFPLTVTSAQKNPTAFYLCASSQRGPYEQYFGPGTRLTVT.

J is TRBJ1-2 and V is TRBV18, with D possibly TRBD1 on 6 matching bases. CDR3 size: 15 residues. CDR1 and CDR2 (germline): KGHSH, LQKENI. Deletions cut 4 bases from V and 2 bases from J, with 14 bases between. The CDR3 DNA follows: TGTGCCAGCTCACTAGCCGGACAGACCAACTATGGCTACACCTTC. This encodes CASSLAGQTNYGYTF.